Listed below are T cell receptor beta chains from one sample, sequenced in a study of T-cell memory formation after mild COVID-19. TCRdb re-derived calls from the 5' RACE reads in MiXCR, one entry per CDR3 protein. The data hold about 440,000 distinct CDR3 sequences, with around 20% observed a single time. Sequenced: PBMCs or a T cell subset sorted from them (not recorded which). The receptors come from an adult woman who had mild COVID-19 (a few samples of this study predate the infection). Cell type and time point are not known. Both conserved end residues are part of each CDR3. D genes are given only for firm matches. Size is stated for part of the rows, as once, few or many counts, or as a class when the clone is expanded.

V	size	length	J	D	CDR3	DNA
TRBV9	once	16	TRBJ2-7	-	CASSANAPGSTYEQYF	TGTGCCAGCAGCGCCAACGCCCCGGGGTCCACCTACGAGCAGTACTTC
TRBV9	-	15	TRBJ2-3	-	CASSESPGGTDTQYF	TGTGCCAGCAGCGAATCCCCAGGGGGCACAGATACGCAGTATTTT
TRBV2	-	15	TRBJ2-7	TRBD2	CASRTRAGGFYEQYF	TGTGCCAGCAGAACCCGGGCGGGAGGCTTCTACGAGCAGTACTTC
TRBV20-1	many	15	TRBJ2-3	TRBD2	CSARVASGRTDTQYF	TGCAGTGCTAGAGTGGCTAGCGGGAGAACAGATACGCAGTATTTT
TRBV12-3/TRBV12-4	many	16	TRBJ2-1	-	CASSRAGGGSYNEQFF	TGTGCCAGCAGTCGAGCCGGGGGAGGTTCCTACAATGAGCAGTTCTTC
TRBV20-1	few	15	TRBJ2-7	TRBD1	CSATPGTGSWNEQYF	TGCAGTGCCACACCCGGGACAGGGTCTTGGAACGAGCAGTACTTC
TRBV27	few	16	TRBJ1-1	TRBD1	CASSSTGGGRVTEAFF	TGTGCCAGCAGTTCAACAGGGGGGGGACGAGTCACTGAAGCTTTCTTT
TRBV12-3/TRBV12-4	many	14	TRBJ1-1	-	CASSLVGGGTEAFF	TGTGCCAGCAGTTTAGTTGGGGGGGGAACTGAAGCTTTCTTT
TRBV5-6	few	14	TRBJ2-7	-	CASSNAGVGFEQYF	TGTGCCAGCAGCAATGCAGGGGTTGGGTTCGAGCAGTACTTC
TRBV5-1	-	15	TRBJ1-3	TRBD1	CASSPGQGAGNTIYF	TGCGCCAGCAGCCCGGGACAGGGAGCTGGAAACACCATATATTTT
TRBV4-2	few	17	TRBJ1-2	TRBD1	CASSQARRTGGRSGYTF	TGTGCCAGCAGCCAGGCTCGCAGGACAGGGGGGAGGAGTGGCTACACCTTC
TRBV25-1	-	14	TRBJ2-2	-	CASSESLGAGELFF	TGTGCCAGCAGTGAATCGTTGGGGGCCGGGGAGCTGTTTTTT
TRBV12-3/TRBV12-4	few	15	TRBJ2-3	TRBD2	CASSWTSGPPDTQYF	TGTGCCAGCAGTTGGACTAGCGGGCCCCCAGATACGCAGTATTTT
TRBV4-1	-	16	TRBJ2-2	TRBD2	CASSHTGTRGTGELFF	TGCGCCAGCAGCCATACCGGGACTAGAGGCACCGGGGAGCTGTTTTTT
TRBV12-3/TRBV12-4	-	15	TRBJ2-7	-	CASTGSGRLYDEQYF	TGTGCCAGCACCGGGTCAGGGCGCCTGTACGACGAGCAGTACTTC
TRBV7-9	-	18	TRBJ2-7	TRBD2	CASSPRGSGSLSSYEQYF	TGTGCCAGCAGCCCCCGGGGTAGCGGGAGTTTAAGCTCCTACGAGCAGTACTTC
TRBV12-3/TRBV12-4	-	17	TRBJ1-1	-	CASKMGGSRAPSTEAFF	TGTGCCAGCAAAATGGGGGGGAGCAGGGCCCCCAGCACTGAAGCTTTCTTT
TRBV7-2	-	14	TRBJ1-5	-	CASSFDLSNQPQHF	TGTGCCAGCAGCTTTGATCTTAGCAATCAGCCCCAGCATTTT
TRBV5-1	-	15	TRBJ1-1	-	CATKRDSDLNTEAFF	TGCGCCACAAAGCGCGACAGCGACTTGAACACTGAAGCTTTCTTT
TRBV5-1	few	15	TRBJ2-7	-	CASSLERRTLYEQYF	TGCGCCAGCAGCTTGGAACGGCGTACCCTCTACGAGCAGTACTTC
TRBV5-1	-	13	TRBJ2-7	-	CASSVGTLDEQYF	TGCGCCAGCAGCGTCGGGACGTTAGACGAGCAGTACTTC
TRBV29-1	-	14	TRBJ1-2	TRBD1	CSVSGTGDRYGYTF	TGCAGCGTTTCCGGGACAGGGGACCGCTATGGCTACACCTTC
TRBV13	-	15	TRBJ1-2	TRBD1	CASSSEGTANYGYTF	TGTGCCAGCAGCTCCGAAGGGACAGCTAACTATGGCTACACCTTC
TRBV9	-	14	TRBJ1-2	TRBD1	CASSVATGKDGYTF	TGTGCCAGCAGCGTAGCGACAGGGAAGGATGGCTACACCTTC
TRBV7-8	-	15	TRBJ2-1	-	CASSLRTTPYNEQFF	TGTGCCAGCAGCTTGAGGACCACCCCTTACAATGAGCAGTTCTTC
TRBV6-5	-	14	TRBJ2-7	TRBD1	CASSPDRGLREQYF	TGTGCCAGCAGTCCCGACAGGGGGCTTCGCGAGCAGTACTTC
TRBV30	-	13	TRBJ2-3	-	CAWNRGGFDTQYF	TGTGCCTGGAACAGGGGGGGGTTTGATACGCAGTATTTT
TRBV7-8	-	12	TRBJ2-7	-	CASSFLTYEQYF	TGTGCCAGCAGCTTTCTCACCTACGAGCAGTACTTC
TRBV6-6	many	12	TRBJ2-7	-	CASSPSAQKQYF	TGTGCCAGCTCCCCCTCCGCTCAGAAGCAGTACTTC
TRBV7-1	-	17	TRBJ1-3	TRBD1	CASSSYLVGTAGNTIYF	TGTGCCAGCAGCTCCTATCTAGTTGGGACAGCCGGAAACACCATATATTTT
TRBV27	few	14	TRBJ2-1	-	CASSFGTHNNEQFF	TGTGCCAGCAGTTTTGGGACACATAACAATGAGCAGTTCTTC
TRBV6-5	-	16	TRBJ2-7	TRBD2	CASSYQTSGPTYEQYF	TGTGCCAGCAGTTACCAGACTAGCGGGCCGACCTACGAGCAGTACTTC
TRBV29-1	-	15	TRBJ1-2	-	CSVPRGGIGDYGYTF	TGCAGCGTTCCTCGAGGGGGAATCGGGGACTATGGCTACACCTTC
TRBV6-4	-	12	TRBJ2-2	-	CASSSIGGELFF	TGTGCCAGCAGTAGTATTGGCGGGGAGCTGTTTTTT
TRBV6-1	-	15	TRBJ2-7	-	CASSEEGGGRYEQYF	TGTGCCAGCAGTGAAGAAGGAGGGGGCAGGTACGAGCAGTACTTC
TRBV12-3/TRBV12-4	-	17	TRBJ2-1	-	CASSASAYGGTYNEQFF	TGTGCCAGCAGTGCCTCTGCCTACGGAGGAACCTACAATGAGCAGTTCTTC
TRBV7-9	-	14	TRBJ2-7	TRBD1	CASSFPRDSYEQYF	TGTGCCAGCAGCTTCCCCCGGGACAGCTACGAGCAGTACTTC
TRBV7-2	many	13	TRBJ2-7	-	CASSSSSVGRQYF	TGTGCCAGCAGCTCTTCTTCCGTAGGGAGGCAGTACTTC
TRBV24-1	few	16	TRBJ2-1	TRBD2	CATSDSGLAWGNEQFF	TGTGCCACCAGTGATTCGGGACTAGCGTGGGGAAATGAGCAGTTCTTC
TRBV7-3	-	13	TRBJ1-2	TRBD1	CASSEQGNYGYTF	TGTGCCAGCAGCGAACAGGGGAACTATGGCTACACCTTC
TRBV7-9	few	15	TRBJ2-7	-	CASSLEGWDGPEQYF	TGTGCCAGCAGCTTAGAGGGTTGGGACGGCCCCGAGCAGTACTTC